A selection of T cell receptor beta chains follows, all from one sample in a study of blood T cell repertoires in COVID-19. Clones were read by immunoSEQ multiplex PCR, and TCRdb kept only the in-frame ones, dropping some. The sample has roughly 480,000 clones; 85% to 90% are singletons. Sample: peripheral blood. Receptors originate from a man between 18 and 29 years old with COVID-19, enrolled during active disease. CDR3s include the opening cysteine and the closing phenylalanine or tryptophan. A D gene is named only where the DNA matches it firmly. Only some rows state a clone size, as once, few, many or a class for expanded clones.

v_call: TRBV24-1; clone_size: .; j_call: TRBJ2-3; d_call: TRBD2; cdr3_nt: TGTGCCACCAGTGCTTCCGGACTAGCGGGAGGTTACACAGATACGCAGTATTTT; cdr3_aa: CATSASGLAGGYTDTQYF
v_call: TRBV5-4; clone_size: once; j_call: TRBJ2-1; d_call: .; cdr3_nt: TGTGCCAGTAATCAGGGGGGAGGCTTCTCCTACAATGAGCAGTTCTTC; cdr3_aa: CASNQGGGFSYNEQFF
v_call: TRBV3-1/TRBV3-2; clone_size: .; j_call: TRBJ2-1; d_call: TRBD1; cdr3_nt: TGTGCCAGCAGCCAAGGGGGGACAGTGACCCCCAATGAGCAGTTCTTC; cdr3_aa: CASSQGGTVTPNEQFF
v_call: TRBV9; clone_size: .; j_call: TRBJ2-7; d_call: .; cdr3_nt: TGTGCCAGCAGCCCCCTTGCGGAGCTCTCCTACGAGCAGTACTTC; cdr3_aa: CASSPLAELSYEQYF
v_call: TRBV5-4; clone_size: .; j_call: TRBJ1-2; d_call: TRBD1; cdr3_nt: TGTGCCAGCAGCTTGTTACAAAGACTTACAGGGGGCGATGGCTACACCTTC; cdr3_aa: CASSLLQRLTGGDGYTF
v_call: TRBV2; clone_size: .; j_call: TRBJ2-7; d_call: .; cdr3_nt: TGTGCCTACAGGGATAGGTCCTACGAGCAGTACTTC; cdr3_aa: CAYRDRSYEQYF
v_call: TRBV5-1; clone_size: .; j_call: TRBJ2-7; d_call: .; cdr3_nt: TGCGCCAGCAGCCTGCGACCCCTGGGTGACAGGACCGAGTACTTC; cdr3_aa: CASSLRPLGDRTEYF
v_call: TRBV9; clone_size: .; j_call: TRBJ1-6; d_call: .; cdr3_nt: TGTGCCAGCAGCGTAGAACAGGGCAATTCACCCCTCCACTTT; cdr3_aa: CASSVEQGNSPLHF
v_call: TRBV7-2; clone_size: .; j_call: TRBJ2-3; d_call: .; cdr3_nt: TGTGCCAGCAGCCCTCGCACAGATACGCAGTATTTT; cdr3_aa: CASSPRTDTQYF
v_call: TRBV4-1; clone_size: .; j_call: TRBJ2-5; d_call: .; cdr3_nt: TGCGCCAGCAGCCAAGTAGCCGGAGAGACCCAGTACTTC; cdr3_aa: CASSQVAGETQYF
v_call: TRBV27; clone_size: .; j_call: TRBJ2-1; d_call: .; cdr3_nt: TGTGCCAGCAGTTTAAGGGGGGGTGAGCAGTTCTTC; cdr3_aa: CASSLRGGEQFF
v_call: TRBV4-1; clone_size: .; j_call: TRBJ1-5; d_call: .; cdr3_nt: TGCGCCAGCAGCCAGACCCAGGGCGGTCAGCCCCAGCATTTT; cdr3_aa: CASSQTQGGQPQHF
v_call: TRBV15; clone_size: .; j_call: TRBJ2-3; d_call: TRBD2; cdr3_nt: TGTGCCACCAGCAGATGGACTAGCGGGAGGACGGGTACGCAGTATTTT; cdr3_aa: CATSRWTSGRTGTQYF
v_call: TRBV19; clone_size: once; j_call: TRBJ1-5; d_call: .; cdr3_nt: TGTGCCAGTAGTATCTGGACAGCCGATCAGCCCCAGCATTTT; cdr3_aa: CASSIWTADQPQHF
v_call: TRBV10-3; clone_size: .; j_call: TRBJ2-7; d_call: .; cdr3_nt: TGTGCCATCAGTGAGTCCATGACATATACCTACGAGCAGTACTTC; cdr3_aa: CAISESMTYTYEQYF
v_call: TRBV5-6; clone_size: .; j_call: TRBJ2-7; d_call: .; cdr3_nt: TGTGCCAGCAGCCAACAAAAATCGAACAGAAGAGCCGGTTCCTACGAGCAGTACTTC; cdr3_aa: CASSQQKSNRRAGSYEQYF
v_call: TRBV5-4; clone_size: .; j_call: TRBJ2-5; d_call: .; cdr3_nt: TGTGCCAGCAGCTTGGCGGAAGAGACCCAGTACTTC; cdr3_aa: CASSLAEETQYF
v_call: TRBV12-3/TRBV12-4; clone_size: .; j_call: TRBJ2-1; d_call: .; cdr3_nt: TGTGCCAGCACCCCGACTTCCCGAACCGAGCTGCTCTTC; cdr3_aa: CASTPTSRTELLF
v_call: TRBV10-1; clone_size: .; j_call: TRBJ2-1; d_call: TRBD2; cdr3_nt: TGCGCCAGCAGTGAGAGTAGCGGGAGAAATGAGCAGTTCTTC; cdr3_aa: CASSESSGRNEQFF
v_call: TRBV7-9; clone_size: .; j_call: TRBJ1-3; d_call: .; cdr3_nt: TGTGCCAGCAGCTGGCAACCGGGATACTCTGGAAACACCATATATTTT; cdr3_aa: CASSWQPGYSGNTIYF
v_call: TRBV7-9; clone_size: .; j_call: TRBJ2-3; d_call: .; cdr3_nt: TGTGCCAGCAGCTCGAGTCCAGATACGCAGTATTTT; cdr3_aa: CASSSSPDTQYF
v_call: TRBV6-6; clone_size: .; j_call: TRBJ1-2; d_call: .; cdr3_nt: TGTGCCAGCAGTGAGACAGGCTACTATGGCTACACCTTC; cdr3_aa: CASSETGYYGYTF
v_call: TRBV7-8; clone_size: .; j_call: TRBJ2-7; d_call: .; cdr3_nt: TGTGCCAGCAGCTTATTAGCGGACCCTTCCGAGCAGTACTTC; cdr3_aa: CASSLLADPSEQYF
v_call: TRBV19; clone_size: .; j_call: TRBJ1-2; d_call: TRBD1; cdr3_nt: TGTGCCAGTAGTATAGATCGGGGACAGGGGGAAGGCTACACCTTC; cdr3_aa: CASSIDRGQGEGYTF
v_call: TRBV2; clone_size: once; j_call: TRBJ2-7; d_call: TRBD2; cdr3_nt: TGTGCCAGCAGTGCTACGGCGGGAGCGGGAGAGCAGTACTTC; cdr3_aa: CASSATAGAGEQYF
v_call: TRBV18; clone_size: .; j_call: TRBJ1-1; d_call: .; cdr3_nt: TGTGCCAGCTCACAGGGCCAGGTGCTTAGGGGTGGCACTGAAGCTTTCTTT; cdr3_aa: CASSQGQVLRGGTEAFF
v_call: TRBV11-1; clone_size: .; j_call: TRBJ2-5; d_call: TRBD1; cdr3_nt: TGTGCCAGCAGCGAAGGTGGCAGGGGGCGCTCAGAGACCCAGTACTTC; cdr3_aa: CASSEGGRGRSETQYF
v_call: TRBV6-5; clone_size: .; j_call: TRBJ2-3; d_call: .; cdr3_nt: TGTGCCAGCAGGCCGGGGATAGGCACAGATACGCAGTATTTT; cdr3_aa: CASRPGIGTDTQYF
v_call: TRBV6-6; clone_size: .; j_call: TRBJ2-7; d_call: TRBD1; cdr3_nt: TGTGCCAGCAAACGGGGGGGACAGGGGAATTACGAGCAGTACTTC; cdr3_aa: CASKRGGQGNYEQYF
v_call: TRBV2; clone_size: .; j_call: TRBJ2-5; d_call: TRBD2; cdr3_nt: TGTGCCAGCAGTGTACTGGCGGGGGGTGGAGAGACCCAGTACTTC; cdr3_aa: CASSVLAGGGETQYF
v_call: TRBV12-5; clone_size: .; j_call: TRBJ1-3; d_call: TRBD1; cdr3_nt: TGTGCTAGTGCTGACAGGGGGGAGGTGGTCACCATATATTTT; cdr3_aa: CASADRGEVVTIYF
v_call: TRBV3-1/TRBV3-2; clone_size: .; j_call: TRBJ2-3; d_call: TRBD2; cdr3_nt: TGTGCCAGCAGCTCCGGGAGGGGCCCCGGTACGCAGTATTTT; cdr3_aa: CASSSGRGPGTQYF
v_call: TRBV4-1; clone_size: .; j_call: TRBJ2-7; d_call: TRBD1; cdr3_nt: TGCGCCAGCAGCCAAGGCCCCGGGACAGGGTCCTACGAGCAGTACTTC; cdr3_aa: CASSQGPGTGSYEQYF
v_call: TRBV9; clone_size: .; j_call: TRBJ1-3; d_call: .; cdr3_nt: TGTGCCAGCAGCGTGGGTACAGCATCCAGCTCTGGAAACACCATATATTTT; cdr3_aa: CASSVGTASSSGNTIYF
v_call: TRBV5-1; clone_size: .; j_call: TRBJ1-6; d_call: TRBD1; cdr3_nt: TGCGCCAGCAGTTTGAGGGACAGGGAGGGGAATTCACCCCTCCACTTT; cdr3_aa: CASSLRDREGNSPLHF
v_call: TRBV7-8; clone_size: .; j_call: TRBJ2-1; d_call: .; cdr3_nt: TGTGCCAGCAGCTTAGTGGGGCGGGAGCAGTTCTTC; cdr3_aa: CASSLVGREQFF
v_call: TRBV2; clone_size: .; j_call: TRBJ2-7; d_call: TRBD1; cdr3_nt: TGTGCCAGCAGTTCCAGGGGGCACGAGCAGTACTTC; cdr3_aa: CASSSRGHEQYF
v_call: TRBV5-4; clone_size: .; j_call: TRBJ2-7; d_call: .; cdr3_nt: TGTGCCAGCAGCTTTATGGGGCGCGAGCAGTACTTC; cdr3_aa: CASSFMGREQYF
v_call: TRBV25-1; clone_size: .; j_call: TRBJ1-5; d_call: .; cdr3_nt: TGTGCCAGCAGTGAAGGACAGTCTTGGGGCAATCAGCCCCAGCATTTT; cdr3_aa: CASSEGQSWGNQPQHF
v_call: TRBV27; clone_size: .; j_call: TRBJ2-2; d_call: .; cdr3_nt: TGTGCCAGCAGCAAGAACACCGGGGAGCTGTTTTTT; cdr3_aa: CASSKNTGELFF
v_call: TRBV2; clone_size: .; j_call: TRBJ1-5; d_call: TRBD1; cdr3_nt: TGTGCCAGCAGTTCTCTCGGGACAGGGTTTTCGAGCAATCAGCCCCAGCATTTT; cdr3_aa: CASSSLGTGFSSNQPQHF
v_call: TRBV25-1; clone_size: .; j_call: TRBJ1-5; d_call: TRBD1; cdr3_nt: TGTGCCAGCAGTGTTGCCGGGACAGAAGCTCCTCTGCATTTT; cdr3_aa: CASSVAGTEAPLHF
v_call: TRBV7-9; clone_size: .; j_call: TRBJ1-2; d_call: TRBD1; cdr3_nt: TGTGCCAGCTCCCGGACAGGGGAGGGCTACACCTTC; cdr3_aa: CASSRTGEGYTF
v_call: TRBV10-1; clone_size: .; j_call: TRBJ2-1; d_call: TRBD2; cdr3_nt: TGCGCCAGCAGTGCTAGCGGGGAATACAATGAGCAGTTCTTC; cdr3_aa: CASSASGEYNEQFF
v_call: TRBV6-5; clone_size: .; j_call: TRBJ1-5; d_call: .; cdr3_nt: TGTGCCAGCAGTTACTCGATAGTTCATCAGCCCCAGCATTTT; cdr3_aa: CASSYSIVHQPQHF
v_call: TRBV19; clone_size: .; j_call: TRBJ2-7; d_call: .; cdr3_nt: TGTGCCAGTAGCAATTTTGATGGTGGGCCTTACGAGCAGTACTTC; cdr3_aa: CASSNFDGGPYEQYF
v_call: TRBV25-1; clone_size: .; j_call: TRBJ2-7; d_call: .; cdr3_nt: TGTGCCAGCAGTGAACGCCTAGTGCAGTACTTC; cdr3_aa: CASSERLVQYF